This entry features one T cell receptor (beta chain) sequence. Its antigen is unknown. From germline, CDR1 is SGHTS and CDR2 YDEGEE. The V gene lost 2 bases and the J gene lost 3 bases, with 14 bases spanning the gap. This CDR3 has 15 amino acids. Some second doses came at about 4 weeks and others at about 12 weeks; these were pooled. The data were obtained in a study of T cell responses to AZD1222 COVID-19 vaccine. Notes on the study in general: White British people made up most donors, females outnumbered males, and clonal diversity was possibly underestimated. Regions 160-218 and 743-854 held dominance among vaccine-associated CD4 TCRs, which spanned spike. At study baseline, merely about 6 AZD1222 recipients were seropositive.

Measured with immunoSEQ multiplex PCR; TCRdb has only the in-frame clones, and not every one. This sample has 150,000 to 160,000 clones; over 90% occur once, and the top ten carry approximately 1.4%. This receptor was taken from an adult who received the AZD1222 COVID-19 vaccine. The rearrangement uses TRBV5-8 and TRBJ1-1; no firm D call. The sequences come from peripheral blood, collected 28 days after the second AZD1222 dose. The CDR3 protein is CASSFTAYLYTEAFF. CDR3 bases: TGTGCCAGCAGCTTTACAGCGTACCTGTACACTGAAGCTTTCTTT.